This paragraph covers one TCR beta chain sequence. The target antigen is unknown. The sample belongs to a study of T cell responses to AZD1222 COVID-19 vaccine. Turning to the study itself: Pooling covered second doses at about 4 or about 12 weeks.

Regarding the study as a whole: Seropositivity was recorded at baseline in only five to seven AZD1222 recipients. Donors in the cohort were predominantly white British and more often female, and clonal diversity was possibly underestimated.

The protocol was immunoSEQ multiplex PCR, while the TCRdb copy is restricted to in-frame clones and leaves out a portion. Of more than 130,000 clones listed, 75% to 95% were seen once; the top ten hold roughly 3.1%. The CDR3 length is 13 residues. V was pared by 6 bases and J by 0 bases, with 8 bases between. The receptor comes from an adult in good health. The sequenced sample was peripheral blood, obtained on day 0 of AZD1222 vaccination. V is TRBV12-3 or TRBV12-4 and J is TRBJ1-1; D remains ambiguous. The CDR3 coding sequence is TGTGCCAGCAGGGGGTTCATGAACACTGAAGCTTTCTTT. It encodes CASRGFMNTEAFF.